This T cell receptor (beta chain) was recorded in a study of tumor and adjacent non-tumor tissue in lung cancer. On the study more broadly: Patients comprised approximately eleven adenocarcinoma, a couple of squamous cell carcinoma and 1 small cell lung cancer. On average, productive TCRbeta reads reached some 4.4 million per sample. Points from the study as a whole: In normal lung, the top 100 clones were significantly more dominant than in tumor. Significantly higher TCR diversity was found in tumor than normal lung.

TCRbeta libraries were built with three rounds of nested PCR, modified from ARM-PCR. From the multiplex PCR reads, TCRdb called clonotypes with MiXCR, one entry per CDR3 protein. The table has more than 35,000 distinct CDR3 sequences, 60% to 70% seen once. With regard to this clonotype: The antigen remains unidentified. With a much larger clone just one base away, this may be a read error.

The V gene lost 5 bases and the J gene lost 8 bases, with 21 bases spanning the gap. The CDR3 is 16 amino acids. The germline gives CDR1 MDHEN, CDR2 SYDVKM. No cell sorting was done before RNA was extracted from the tissue. This non-tumor lung sample came from over 3 cm beyond the tumor edge. The clonotype originates from a woman between 40 and 55 years old with non-small cell lung cancer. What was sequenced was distant non-tumor lung tissue. The chain links TRBV28 to TRBJ1-4; no reliable D call. The CDR3 is CASSALRVRTLEKLFF. In DNA form, the CDR3 reads TGTGCCAGCAGTGCGTTACGCGTCAGGACTTTGGAAAAACTGTTTTTT. Full variable domain (remainder filled in from reference TRBV28 and TRBJ1-4): DVKVTQSSRYLVKRTGEKVFLECVQDMDHENMFWYRQDPGLGLRLIYFSYDVKMKEKGDIPEGYSVSREKKERFSLILESASTNQTSMYLCASSALRVRTLEKLFFGSGTQLSVL.